Listed below are T cell receptor beta chains from one sample, sequenced in a study of CD8 T cells in Susac syndrome. TCRdb fed the immunoSEQ multiplex PCR reads into MiXCR, producing one record per CDR3 protein. This table has around 270,000 distinct CDR3 sequences, roughly 85% appearing once. Sequencing was performed on CD8+ T cells from PBMCs. The receptors come from a human donor with multiple sclerosis. Each CDR3 is given with its conserved first and last residue. Fields, in order: J gene, clone size, V gene, D gene, CDR3 DNA, CDR3 protein. A D gene is named only where the DNA matches it firmly. Size tells how often a clone was seen (once, few, many) or the class of an expanded clone, and some rows leave it out.

TRBJ2-7	-	TRBV2	TRBD1	TGTGCCAGCAGTGAAGGGGTCCGTGTAACCGGGACAGGCGTTTCCTACGAGCAGTACTTC	CASSEGVRVTGTGVSYEQYF
TRBJ2-4	-	TRBV20-1	-	TGCAGTGCTAGAGATCGCGTACTAGCCAAAAACATTCAGTACTTC	CSARDRVLAKNIQYF
TRBJ2-1	-	TRBV7-9	-	TGTGCCAGCCACGCGGTCCTGACCTACAATGAGCAGTTCTTC	CASHAVLTYNEQFF
TRBJ2-1	-	TRBV2	TRBD2	TGTGCCAGCAGGGTACTAGCGGGAGGTGACAATGAGCAGTTCTTC	CASRVLAGGDNEQFF
TRBJ2-6	-	TRBV6-1	-	TGTGCCAGCAGTCAGGGACCGCAGGGGGCCAACGTCCTGACTTTC	CASSQGPQGANVLTF
TRBJ2-7	-	TRBV4-3	-	TGCGCCAGCAGCCAAGACATGTGGGGAGGAGAGCAGTACTTC	CASSQDMWGGEQYF
TRBJ2-7	-	TRBV9	-	TGTGCCAGCAGCGTAGCCCAGGCAGGGCACTCCTACGAGCAGTACTTC	CASSVAQAGHSYEQYF
TRBJ2-7	-	TRBV15	-	TGTGCCACCAGCAGAGAAGGCGGGAACTCCTACGAGCAGTACTTC	CATSREGGNSYEQYF
TRBJ2-1	-	TRBV24-1	-	TGTGCCACCTCAACGTCATACAATGAGCAGTTCTTC	CATSTSYNEQFF
TRBJ2-7	once	TRBV5-6	TRBD1	TGTGCCAGCAGCGGTTTAGGGACAGGGCCGAGCTACGAGCAGTACTTC	CASSGLGTGPSYEQYF
TRBJ2-2	-	TRBV11-3	TRBD1	TGTGCCAGCAGCTTACACAGGGGCTACACCGGGGAGCTGTTTTTT	CASSLHRGYTGELFF
TRBJ1-2	-	TRBV4-2	-	TGTGCCAGCAGCCAAGACAGCGTCGGCTACACCTTC	CASSQDSVGYTF
TRBJ1-1	-	TRBV20-1	-	TGCAGTGCTAGAGAGGGGGCGGCTGAAGCTTTCTTT	CSAREGAAEAFF
TRBJ2-3	-	TRBV27	TRBD1	TGTGCCAGCAGCCCCCCCGACAGGGGGCGGAGTAGCACAGATACGCAGTATTTT	CASSPPDRGRSSTDTQYF
TRBJ1-2	-	TRBV10-3	-	TGTGCCATCAGTGGTGGACTTGAGGGCTATGGCTACACCTTC	CAISGGLEGYGYTF
TRBJ1-2	-	TRBV6-5	-	TGTGCCAGCAGTTACTCGCACAGTAACTATGGCTACACCTTC	CASSYSHSNYGYTF
TRBJ2-7	-	TRBV28	-	TGTGCCAGCAGTTTCTACACCACAGGGCTTACAGAGCAGTACTTC	CASSFYTTGLTEQYF
TRBJ1-1	-	TRBV6-2/TRBV6-3	-	TGTGCCAGCATCGACATGCCGGATATGAACACTGAAGCTTTCTTT	CASIDMPDMNTEAFF
TRBJ1-5	-	TRBV30	-	TGTGCCTGGAGCGAAGGGGTTAGCAATCAGCCCCAGCATTTT	CAWSEGVSNQPQHF
TRBJ1-5	-	TRBV6-6	-	TGTGCCAGCAGATATCTAACTTTCAATCAGCCCCAGCATTTT	CASRYLTFNQPQHF
TRBJ1-1	-	TRBV24-1	-	TGTGCCACCAGTACGATTCTTGGGGGTCGGACTGAAGCTTTCTTT	CATSTILGGRTEAFF
TRBJ2-7	-	TRBV6-2/TRBV6-3	-	TGTGCCAGCACGGAGGGCTTTAGCTCCTACGAGCAGTACTTC	CASTEGFSSYEQYF
TRBJ1-5	-	TRBV28	TRBD1	TGTGCCAGCAGTTTATACAGGGGAGTCAATCAGCCCCAGCATTTT	CASSLYRGVNQPQHF
TRBJ2-5	-	TRBV12-3/TRBV12-4	-	TGTGCCAGCAGTTTAGCGCTATACCGCCAAGAGACCCAGTACTTC	CASSLALYRQETQYF
TRBJ2-7	-	TRBV5-6	-	TGTGCCAGCAGCGAGGGCAGGAATACCTACGAGCAGTACTTC	CASSEGRNTYEQYF
TRBJ2-7	-	TRBV6-1	TRBD2	TGTGCCAGCGAGCAAGCGGGAGTCCCGGGGGAGCAGTACTTC	CASEQAGVPGEQYF
TRBJ1-5	-	TRBV27	-	TGTGCCAGCAGGATTGTGGGGGGCAATCAGCCCCAGCATTTT	CASRIVGGNQPQHF
TRBJ1-2	-	TRBV29-1	-	TGCAGCGTTAAAACCAATCAGGACTCCAACTATGGCTACACCTTC	CSVKTNQDSNYGYTF
TRBJ2-1	-	TRBV28	TRBD2	TGTGCCAGCAGTTCGGGACTAGCAATCGACAATGAGCAGTTCTTC	CASSSGLAIDNEQFF
TRBJ1-1	-	TRBV27	-	TGTGCCAGCAAGGTGGGCAACACTGAAGCTTTCTTT	CASKVGNTEAFF
TRBJ2-6	-	TRBV2	-	TGTGCCAGCATGCAGGGCATCTCTGGGGCCAACGTCCTGACTTTC	CASMQGISGANVLTF
TRBJ1-5	-	TRBV27	-	TGTGCCAGCAGTTTATTGCAGGGTTATCAGCCCCAGCATTTT	CASSLLQGYQPQHF
TRBJ1-2	-	TRBV19	-	TGTGCCAGTAGTATAGACTCCAAAGGGAATTATGGCTACACCTTC	CASSIDSKGNYGYTF
TRBJ2-1	-	TRBV29-1	-	TGCAGCGTTGTCACCGGGCAGGTCGATGAGCAGTTCTTC	CSVVTGQVDEQFF
TRBJ1-5	-	TRBV25-1	-	TGTGCCAGCAGTGCTTCGAATCAGCCCCAGCATTTT	CASSASNQPQHF
TRBJ2-1	-	TRBV29-1	TRBD2	TGCAGCGCCCTAGCGGGAGGGAATGAGCAGTTCTTC	CSALAGGNEQFF
TRBJ2-5	-	TRBV3-1	TRBD2	TGTGCCACTACGCTAACTAGCGGGATGAAGACCCAGTACTTC	CATTLTSGMKTQYF
TRBJ1-3	-	TRBV20-1	-	TGCAGTGCTAGAGATCCGCACAGCTCTGGAAACACCATATATTTT	CSARDPHSSGNTIYF
TRBJ1-4	once	TRBV25-1	TRBD1	TGTGCCACCGAGGGGACAGGGGCTGAAAAACTGTTTTTT	CATEGTGAEKLFF
TRBJ2-3	-	TRBV29-1	-	TGCAGCGTACTACAGGGTGACACAGATACGCAGTATTTT	CSVLQGDTDTQYF
TRBJ1-4	-	TRBV7-8	TRBD1	TGTGCCAGCAGCCTTGGGACAGGGCTGGGGACTAATGAAAAACTGTTTTTT	CASSLGTGLGTNEKLFF
TRBJ1-5	few	TRBV7-9	-	TGTGCCAGCAGCCCTCCGGGCGCGAGGCCAAATCAGCCCCAGCATTTT	CASSPPGARPNQPQHF